The clone carrying this T cell receptor (beta chain) was seen only a few times. TCRdb reprocessed the multiplex PCR reads with MiXCR, giving one entry per CDR3 protein. The sample lists 45,000 or so distinct CDR3 sequences, 23% occurring once. This entry is derived from a study of breast tumors, draining lymph nodes, adjacent tissues. The CDR3 consists of 14 residues. Germline V gene lookup returns CDR1 MDHEN and CDR2 SYDVKM. The ends were cut back, 2 bases at V and 2 bases at J, with 9 bases in the middle. The sequence was obtained from a female donor with breast cancer. Some clones in this sample may be carry-over from other donors' samples. Sequencing was performed on breast tumor tissue. The rearrangement joins TRBV28 to TRBJ1-2; D not certain. The CDR3 DNA reads TGTGCCAGCAGTTTAGGAGCCCAAAACTATGGCTACACCTTC. Translating it yields CASSLGAQNYGYTF.